Sequencing of this TCR beta chain was carried out in a study of OX40 agonist ivuxolimab in advanced cancers. CDR3 size: 13 residues. In germline, CDR1 is MNHEY, CDR2 SVGAGI. J lost 0 bases, V lost 8 bases, and 1 base had no gene match. This clone was observed a few times. The method was immunoSEQ multiplex PCR; TCRdb's version includes in-frame clones alone and lacks a portion of them. The table includes under 80,000 clones, about 85% detected once. The origin of this receptor is an adult with an advanced solid tumor such as melanoma, head and neck, liver or kidney cancer. The chain couples TRBV6-5 to TRBJ1-5; TRBD1 matches 7 bases. The starting material was CD4+ or CD8+ T cells sorted from blood, obtained in a trial of the OX40 agonist ivuxolimab. CDR3 nucleotides: TGTGCCAGCGGGACAGTTAGCAATCAGCCCCAGCATTTT. Its protein is CASGTVSNQPQHF.